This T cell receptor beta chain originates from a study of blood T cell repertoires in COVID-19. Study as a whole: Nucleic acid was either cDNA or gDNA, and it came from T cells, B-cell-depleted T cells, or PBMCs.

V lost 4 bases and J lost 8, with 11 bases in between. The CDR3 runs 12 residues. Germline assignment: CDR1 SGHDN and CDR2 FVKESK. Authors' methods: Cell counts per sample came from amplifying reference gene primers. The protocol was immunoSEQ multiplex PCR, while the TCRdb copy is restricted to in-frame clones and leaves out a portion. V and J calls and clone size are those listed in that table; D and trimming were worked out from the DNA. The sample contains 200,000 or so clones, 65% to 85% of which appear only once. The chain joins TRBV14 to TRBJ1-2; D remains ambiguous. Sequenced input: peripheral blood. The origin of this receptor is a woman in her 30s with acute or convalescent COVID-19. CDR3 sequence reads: CASSRLPGGYTF. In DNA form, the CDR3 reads TGTGCCAGCAGCCGCCTCCCCGGGGGCTACACCTTC.